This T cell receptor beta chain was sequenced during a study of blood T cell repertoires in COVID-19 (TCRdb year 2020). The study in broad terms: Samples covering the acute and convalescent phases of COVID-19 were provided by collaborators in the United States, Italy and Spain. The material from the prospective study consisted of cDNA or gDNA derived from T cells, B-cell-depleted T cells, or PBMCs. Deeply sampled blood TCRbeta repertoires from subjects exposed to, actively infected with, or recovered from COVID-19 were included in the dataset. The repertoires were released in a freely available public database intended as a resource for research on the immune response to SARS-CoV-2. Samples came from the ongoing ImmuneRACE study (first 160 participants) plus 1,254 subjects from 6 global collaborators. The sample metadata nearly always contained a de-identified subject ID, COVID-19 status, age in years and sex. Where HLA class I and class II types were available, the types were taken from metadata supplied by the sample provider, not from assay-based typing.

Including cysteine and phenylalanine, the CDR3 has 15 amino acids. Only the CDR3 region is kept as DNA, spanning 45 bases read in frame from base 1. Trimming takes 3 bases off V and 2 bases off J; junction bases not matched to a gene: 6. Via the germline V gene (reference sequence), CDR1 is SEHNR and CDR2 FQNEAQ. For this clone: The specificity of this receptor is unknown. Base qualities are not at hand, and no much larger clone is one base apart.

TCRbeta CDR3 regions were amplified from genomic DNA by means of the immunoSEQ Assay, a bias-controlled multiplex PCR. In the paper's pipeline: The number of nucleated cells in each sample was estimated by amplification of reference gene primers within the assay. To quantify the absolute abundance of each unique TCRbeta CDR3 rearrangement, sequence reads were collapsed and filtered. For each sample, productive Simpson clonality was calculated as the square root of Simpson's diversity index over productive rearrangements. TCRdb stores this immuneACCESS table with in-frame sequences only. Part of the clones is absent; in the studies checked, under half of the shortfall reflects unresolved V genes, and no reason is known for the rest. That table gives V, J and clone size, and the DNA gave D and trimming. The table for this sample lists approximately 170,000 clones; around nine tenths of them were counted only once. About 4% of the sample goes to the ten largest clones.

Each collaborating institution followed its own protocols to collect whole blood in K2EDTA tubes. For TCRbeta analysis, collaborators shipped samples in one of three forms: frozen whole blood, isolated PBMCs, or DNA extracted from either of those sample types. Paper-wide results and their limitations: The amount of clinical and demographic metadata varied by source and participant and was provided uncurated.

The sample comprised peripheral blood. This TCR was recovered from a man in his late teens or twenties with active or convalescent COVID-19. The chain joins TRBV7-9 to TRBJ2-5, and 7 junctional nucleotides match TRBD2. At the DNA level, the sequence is TGTGCCAGCAGCTTGTCAGCGGGGCCGCAAGAGACCCAGTACTTC. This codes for CASSLSAGPQETQYF.